This entry lists 17 T cell receptor beta chains sequenced from one sample in a study of technical replicates of blood from a few donors. The data were produced by immunoSEQ multiplex PCR, yet TCRdb's version contains in-frame clones alone and is incomplete. This sample has some 100,000 clones, with roughly 95% found just once. The specimen sequenced was T cells isolated from PBMCs. These receptors all come from a human donor in good health.

The V and J genes are TRBV7-9 and TRBJ1-1; possible D gene TRBD1, 6 bases. Germline V lookup: CDR1 SEHNR, CDR2 FQNEAQ (reference sequence). The CDR3 extends over 19 amino acids. The ends were cut back, 10 bases at V and 0 bases at J, with 30 bases in the middle. CDR3: CATGGLLTRGGPMNTEAFF. The DNA for the CDR3 is TGTGCCACGGGTGGCTTACTGACGAGGGGGGGTCCCATGAACACTGAAGCTTTCTTT.

This clone was found once. The chain is built from TRBV7-9 and TRBJ2-7; the D gene is possibly TRBD1 (6 bases). In germline, CDR1 is SEHNR, CDR2 FQNEAQ (reference sequence). V was trimmed by 2 bases and J by 3 bases, leaving 8 bases between them. The CDR3 runs to 13 residues. The CDR3 sequence: CASSLQGNYEQYF. The DNA of the CDR3 is TGTGCCAGCAGCTTACAGGGGAACTACGAGCAGTACTTC.

This sequence joins TRBV6-1 and TRBJ2-1; D is unresolved. The CDR3 has 13 residues. Germline V gives CDR1 MNHNS, CDR2 SASEGT. The V end lost 2 bases, the J end lost 9 bases, and 11 bases lay between the germline ends. DNA of the CDR3: TGTGCCAGCAGTGAAATGGCAGTTGGTGAGCAGTTCTTC. This gives the protein CASSEMAVGEQFF.

V and J are TRBV28 and TRBJ1-2, with D perhaps TRBD1 (6 bases). The germline V and J ends were trimmed by 1 base and 8 bases, with 17 bases remaining between them. Germline CDR1 MDHEN, CDR2 SYDVKM. This CDR3 has 15 residues. CDR3 DNA sequence: TGTGCCAGCAGTTTATCAGGGACACCGACCTCCGGCTACACCTTC. Amino acids: CASSLSGTPTSGYTF.

The J gene is TRBJ2-1, the V gene TRBV19, with TRBD1 matching over 11 bases. The CDR3 extends over 14 amino acids. The V and J ends lost 9 bases and 4 bases, in that order; junction bases with no gene match: 5. Looked up from germline, CDR1 is LNHDA and CDR2 is SQIVND (reference sequence). The CDR3 DNA is TGTGCCAGCTGGGACAGGGGGTTATACAATGAGCAGTTCTTC. This translates into CASWDRGLYNEQFF.

The gene calls are TRBV27 and TRBJ2-3; 11 bases line up with TRBD2. This CDR3 spans 15 amino acids. With 5 bases clipped from V and 5 bases from J, the junction kept 6 bases outside the gene matches. Germline CDR1 reads MNHEY; CDR2 reads SMNVEV (reference sequence). The CDR3 bases are TGTGCCAGCAGTCCCTGGACTAGCGGGCAAGATACGCAGTATTTT. Its protein is CASSPWTSGQDTQYF.

This chain connects TRBV5-1 to TRBJ1-2; the D gene is possibly TRBD1 (6 bases). There are 16 residues in the CDR3. Germline V gives CDR1 SGHRS, CDR2 YFSETQ. Trimming shortened V by 4 bases and J by 1 base, and 17 bases separated the two germline ends. CDR3 sequence reads: CASSPQRQAFNYGYTF. CDR3 DNA: TGCGCCAGCAGCCCCCAAAGACAGGCATTTAACTATGGCTACACCTTC.

V gene TRBV19 combines with J gene TRBJ2-7; the D gene is possibly TRBD1 (6 bases). The CDR3 runs to 15 residues. The germline V gene has CDR1 LNHDA and CDR2 SQIVND (reference sequence). V lost 8 bases, J lost 2 bases, and 19 bases lay in between. This CDR3 reads CASASGAWPTYEQYF. DNA of the CDR3: TGTGCCAGTGCCTCAGGGGCTTGGCCTACCTACGAGCAGTACTTC.

This chain uses TRBV14 with TRBJ2-7; TRBD2 might be the D (6 bases). The germline V gene encodes CDR1 SGHDN and CDR2 FVKESK. This CDR3 comprises 12 residues. Between the trimmed V and J ends, which lost 6 bases and 6 bases, there was a span of 12 bases. CDR3 coding DNA: TGTGCCAGCAGGGGGGACTTCGGCGAGCAGTACTTC. Translated, it gives CASRGDFGEQYF.

The chain is built from TRBV28 and TRBJ2-7, with D uncertain. There are 15 residues in the CDR3. The germline V gene encodes CDR1 MDHEN and CDR2 SYDVKM. With 5 bases removed from V and 5 bases from J, the gap between germline ends came to 19 bases. The CDR3: CASSSTQPRLDEQYF. CDR3 sequence (DNA): TGTGCCAGCAGTAGTACTCAACCGCGGCTCGACGAGCAGTACTTC. Full variable domain (outside the CDR3, taken from reference TRBV28 and TRBJ2-7): DVKVTQSSRYLVKRTGEKVFLECVQDMDHENMFWYRQDPGLGLRLIYFSYDVKMKEKGDIPEGYSVSREKKERFSLILESASTNQTSMYLCASSSTQPRLDEQYFGPGTRLTVT.

V gene TRBV28 combines with J gene TRBJ1-5; weak D call: TRBD1 (5 bases). CDR3 length: 15 residues. Germline V lookup: CDR1 MDHEN, CDR2 SYDVKM. V lost 3 bases and J lost 7, with 16 bases in between. CDR3 DNA: TGTGCCAGCAGTTTCTTTGGCAGGGCGGAGCAGCCCCAGCATTTT. It is translated as CASSFFGRAEQPQHF.

This clone occurred once. This chain joins TRBV6-5 and TRBJ2-5; D possibly corresponds to TRBD1 (7 bases). This CDR3 comprises 16 residues. Germline-derived CDR1 and CDR2 are MNHEY and SVGAGI. Trimming removed 2 bases from V and 5 bases from J, with 18 bases in between. The DNA of the CDR3 is TGTGCCAGCAGTTACGTAGGAGGGGGCGGACGGGAGACCCAGTACTTC. It specifies CASSYVGGGGRETQYF.

In nucleotides, the CDR3 is TGTGCCAGCAGCTTCATAGCGGGAGGACCTGCAGATACGCAGTATTTT. Encoded protein: CASSFIAGGPADTQYF. This sequence joins TRBV13 and TRBJ2-3; 10 bases map to TRBD2. The CDR3 runs 16 residues. Trimming cost V 3 bases and J 4 bases; bases outside gene matches: 7. Germline V gene lookup returns CDR1 PRHDT and CDR2 FYEKMQ (reference sequence).

The chain is built from TRBV2 and TRBJ1-1; perhaps TRBD1 as D (6 bases). There are 13 residues in the CDR3. CDR1 is SNHLY, CDR2 FYNNEI, per germline. With 5 bases removed from V and 1 base from J, the gap between germline ends came to 8 bases. The CDR3 sequence is CASSPGQNTEAFF. CDR3 DNA sequence: TGTGCCAGCAGTCCGGGACAGAACACTGAAGCTTTCTTT.

V gene TRBV11-2 combines with J gene TRBJ1-2, with D hard to call. CDR1 and CDR2 from the germline V gene are SGHAT and FQNNGV. This CDR3 is 14 amino acids long. Deletions cut 6 bases from V and 5 bases from J, with 16 bases between. The CDR3 DNA is TGTGCCAGCAGGGGTTTGAAAACGGGGTATGGCTACACCTTC. It specifies CASRGLKTGYGYTF. The full variable domain, its missing parts supplied by reference TRBV11-2 and TRBJ1-2, is EAGVAQSPRYKIIEKRQSVAFWCNPISGHATLYWYQQILGQGPKLLIQFQNNGVVDDSQLPKDRFSAERLKGVDSTLKIQPAKLEDSAVYLCASRGLKTGYGYTFGSGTRLTVV.

The genes are TRBV5-6 and TRBJ2-7; 12 bases are shared with TRBD1. This CDR3 has 15 residues. The germline gives CDR1 SGHDT, CDR2 YYEEEE. Germline trimming cut 1 base from V and 7 bases from J; bases unmatched to any gene: 6. The CDR3 DNA follows: TGTGCCAGCAGCTTGCCGGGACAGGGGGCGCGGGAGCAGTACTTC. Its protein is CASSLPGQGAREQYF.

J is TRBJ2-3 and V is TRBV11-2; 8 nucleotides align to TRBD1. CDR1 SGHAT and CDR2 FQNNGV come from the germline V gene. CDR3 size: 15 residues. With 1 base clipped from V and 1 base from J, the junction kept 1 base outside the gene matches. The chain's CDR3 is CASSLVTGGTDTQYF. CDR3 sequence (DNA): TGTGCCAGCAGCTTAGTGACAGGGGGCACAGATACGCAGTATTTT.